This TCR beta chain was identified during a study of blood T cell repertoires in COVID-19. Profiled with immunoSEQ multiplex PCR; TCRdb holds only in-frame clones, not every one. Of a few hundred thousand clones detected, around nine tenths appear once; the ten largest clones hold 0.8% to 0.85%. The CDR3 has 14 amino acids. Germline CDR1 LNHNV, CDR2 YYDKDF (reference sequence). V lost 4 bases to trimming and J lost 2 bases, with 11 bases between them. The J gene is TRBJ2-5, the V gene TRBV15; D is possibly TRBD2 (5 bases). The TCR originated in a man younger than 35 with COVID-19, enrolled during active disease. The sample consisted of peripheral blood. The CDR3 nucleotides are TGTGCCACCAGCACCTTATCGGGACAAGAGACCCAGTACTTC. Protein: CATSTLSGQETQYF.